The sequence of this T cell receptor (beta chain) was determined in a study of regulatory T cells in long-lasting Graves disease. V lost 6 bases and J lost 1, with 15 bases in between. The CDR3 runs 15 residues. Time point indicated: newly diagnosed GD, antithyroid drugs for less than 3 months. Making the TCR library involved RNA that had been extracted from PBMCs. The patients were enrolled through endocrinology in Xi'an, China. Investigators prepared the TCR beta libraries by applying iRepertoire HTBI primers and Arm-PCR of CDR3 regions. TCRdb reprocessed the multiplex PCR reads via MiXCR and lists one record per CDR3 protein. Altogether about 460,000 distinct CDR3 sequences are present, 14% being singletons, with the ten largest covering under 20%. This clonotype occurred many times. What it recognizes is unknown. Study results and caveats: Among samples with persistent disease, TRBV28, TRBJ1-2 and TRBJ2-5 were favored.

These sequences were also reported in another study, on T cells in Graves' hyperthyroidism and ophthalmopathy. From that study: The primer set for the first-round RT-PCR of the TCR CDR3 was HTBI.

The source was peripheral blood mononuclear cells (PBMCs), collected at new diagnosis, from a patient treated with antithyroid drugs. This receptor was obtained from a woman aged 45 to 65 with Graves disease. V gene TRBV12-3 or TRBV12-4 combines with J gene TRBJ1-1; TRBD1 is a possible D gene (6 bases). The CDR3 sequence is CASSRLQGWNTEAFF. The CDR3 region has the DNA TGTGCCAGCAGCCGATTACAGGGCTGGAACACTGAAGCTTTCTTT.